The 32 T cell receptor beta chains below were found in one sample sequenced in a study of T cell repertoires in cytomegalovirus infection. TCRdb ran MiXCR on the reads and lists one entry per CDR3 protein. The sample carries about 740,000 distinct CDR3 sequences, 35% to 45% recorded once. Sequencing was done on a sample of PBMCs. These receptors came from a human donor in good health (CMV status not recorded). Some clones in this sample may be carry-over from other donors' samples.

The genes are TRBV28 and TRBJ2-7, with 7 bases lining up with TRBD2. After removal of 2 bases from V and 3 bases from J, the junction contained 7 bases not matched to a gene. This CDR3 region has 15 residues. Germline CDR1 is MDHEN and CDR2 is SYDVKM. CDR3 in amino acids: CASSLGLGDYYEQYF. The CDR3 DNA reads TGTGCCAGCAGTTTAGGGCTGGGGGACTACTACGAGCAGTACTTC. Combining the CDR3 with reference TRBV28 and TRBJ2-7 gives the whole variable domain DVKVTQSSRYLVKRTGEKVFLECVQDMDHENMFWYRQDPGLGLRLIYFSYDVKMKEKGDIPEGYSVSREKKERFSLILESASTNQTSMYLCASSLGLGDYYEQYFGPGTRLTVT.

Comment on this clonotype: The CDR3 does not end in the conserved phenylalanine or tryptophan, so this is likely a read error. No DNA is shown, since the ends of the CDR3 on it are uncertain; the CDR3 is the one TCRdb lists. The rearrangement joins TRBV7-2 to TRBJ1-2; the table gives TRBD1 as D, unverified against the DNA. The CDR3 has 17 residues if both end residues are counted. Germline V gene sequence: CDR1 SGHTA, CDR2 FQGNSA. CDR3 region: CASSLDAGGRSNYGSTC.

This clonotype showed up just a few times. J is TRBJ2-7 and V is TRBV7-8; a weak D match, TRBD1 (6 bases). This CDR3 is built from 14 residues. Germline CDR1 and CDR2: SGHVS and FQNEAQ. The germline V and J ends were trimmed by 5 bases and 3 bases, with 14 bases remaining between them. CDR3 nucleotide sequence: TGTGCCAGCAGCAAACCGGGACACTTCTACGAGCAGTACTTC. This gives the protein CASSKPGHFYEQYF. The complete variable domain, with remaining parts taken from reference TRBV7-8 and TRBJ2-7, reads GAGVSQSPRYKVAKRGQDVALRCDPISGHVSLFWYQQALGQGPEFLTYFQNEAQLDKSGLPSDRFFAERPEGSVSTLKIQRTQQEDSAVYLCASSKPGHFYEQYFGPGTRLTVT.

This chain joins TRBV5-1 and TRBJ1-1; 7 bases are shared with TRBD1. There are 13 residues in the CDR3. With 4 bases clipped from V and 11 bases from J, the junction kept 11 bases outside the gene matches. Germline CDR1 and CDR2: SGHRS and YFSETQ. CDR3 nucleotide sequence: TGCGCCAGCAGCCCGTCCGGGACAGTCGATGCTTTCTTT. Translating gives CASSPSGTVDAFF.

The genes are TRBV7-9 and TRBJ1-2; D may be TRBD1 (6 bases). The CDR3 sequence is 17 residues long. Trimming left V 3 bases short and J 4 bases short, with 21 bases between. The germline gives CDR1 SEHNR, CDR2 FQNEAQ (reference sequence). The CDR3 DNA sequence: TGTGCCAGCAGCTTCGACGGCGGGAGGGGGTATGGCTATGGCTACACCTTC. Amino acid sequence: CASSFDGGRGYGYGYTF.

This clonotype came up a few times. The junction departs from the called germline gene at one end, perhaps through a read error. The chain uses TRBV7-6 and TRBJ1-2; 8 nucleotides match TRBD1. Germline CDR1 SGHVS, CDR2 FNYEAQ. CDR3 length equals 12 residues. The CDR3 reads CASSRVPDRGPF. CDR3 sequence (DNA): TGTGCCAGCAGTAGGGTCCCCGACAGGGGACCGTTC.

This chain joins TRBV7-2 and TRBJ2-2, with a weak D call TRBD2 (5 bases). Per germline, CDR1 SGHTA and CDR2 FQGNSA. V was clipped by 1 base and J by 13 bases, with 13 bases between them. The CDR3 is 13 amino acids. The CDR3 coding sequence is TGTGCCAGCAGCTTAGGTCGGGATCGGGGGCTGTTTTTT. Protein sequence: CASSLGRDRGLFF.

This clonotype was counted only a few times. The chain is built from TRBV6-4 and TRBJ2-3, with D uncertain. Trimming shortened V by 3 bases and J by 3 bases, and 7 bases separated the two germline ends. CDR1 MRHNA and CDR2 SNTAGT come from the germline V gene. The CDR3 is 13 amino acids. Written as DNA, the CDR3 is TGTGCCAGCAGTGAAATGGGAACAGATACGCAGTATTTT. Its protein product is CASSEMGTDTQYF.

The genes are TRBV6-1 and TRBJ2-5; D not certain. In germline, CDR1 is MNHNS, CDR2 SASEGT. Trimming took off 3 bases at V and 0 bases at J, with 8 bases between the two ends. The CDR3 is 14 residues long. The CDR3 protein is CASSDVGYQETQYF. CDR3 sequence (DNA): TGTGCCAGCAGTGATGTGGGATACCAAGAGACCCAGTACTTC.

This clonotype turned up a few times. The chain is built from TRBV7-8 and TRBJ2-2; 9 positions match TRBD2. CDR3 length: 18 residues. Germline values: CDR1 SGHVS, CDR2 FQNEAQ. The V segment lost 2 bases and the J segment 4 bases; nucleotides outside the gene matches: 11. The CDR3 region has the DNA TGTGCCAGCAGCTTAAGCCCGGGCGGGAGGGCCCGCACCGGGGAGCTGTTTTTT. It encodes CASSLSPGGRARTGELFF.

The sample holds a few counts of this clonotype. The rearrangement links TRBV6-2 or TRBV6-3 to TRBJ2-7; D is unresolved. The CDR3 covers 17 residues. The germline CDR1 and CDR2 sequences are MNHEY and SVGEGT. V lost 5 bases and J lost 0, with 20 bases in between. The DNA of the CDR3 is TGTGCCAGCAGTCAGGTTCCCTTATCGAGGAGCTCCTACGAGCAGTACTTC. Residues: CASSQVPLSRSSYEQYF.

This chain uses TRBV28 with TRBJ2-3; 9 bases agree with TRBD2. The CDR3 spans 14 residues. Trimming at V came to 10 bases and at J to 4 bases, leaving 9 bases not matched to a gene. Germline V CDR1 and CDR2: MDHEN, SYDVKM. CDR3 amino acids: CATQMRLAADTQYF. In nucleotides, the CDR3 is TGTGCCACCCAAATGAGACTAGCGGCAGATACGCAGTATTTT.

This clonotype was counted between two and nine times. J is TRBJ2-7 and V is TRBV29-1; possibly TRBD1 for D (5 bases). Germline CDR1 is SQVTM and CDR2 is ANQGSEA. V was shortened by 4 bases and J by 3 bases, with 10 bases between the two germline ends. The CDR3 runs 12 residues. This CDR3 is CSVGTPNYEQYF. The CDR3 DNA reads TGCAGCGTTGGGACACCCAACTACGAGCAGTACTTC.

The chain uses TRBV20-1 and TRBJ2-1; D unclear. V was clipped by 1 base and J by 6 bases, with 10 bases between them. There are 13 residues in the CDR3. Germline CDR1 DFQATT, CDR2 SNEGSKA (reference sequence). The CDR3 spells CSARVVASNEQFF. The CDR3, as DNA: TGCAGTGCTAGAGTGGTCGCTAGCAATGAGCAGTTCTTC.

There are many counts of this clonotype. This chain links TRBV7-2 with TRBJ1-4, with D possibly matching TRBD1 (6 bases). CDR3 length equals 15 residues. The V end lost 5 bases, the J end lost 4 bases, and 14 bases lay between the germline ends. Germline assignment: CDR1 SGHTA and CDR2 FQGNSA. The chain's CDR3 is CASSPQTGSNEKLFF. The CDR3 DNA reads TGTGCCAGCAGCCCTCAGACAGGCAGTAATGAAAAACTGTTTTTT.

The CDR3 sequence: CASSLPGQGAVGNQPQHF. The CDR3, as DNA: TGTGCCAGCAGTCTGCCGGGACAGGGGGCAGTTGGCAATCAGCCCCAGCATTTT. The chain recombines TRBV28 with TRBJ1-5; 12 bases agree with TRBD1. The CDR3 is made up of 18 amino acids. The germline CDR1 and CDR2 sequences are MDHEN and SYDVKM. Trimming took 5 bases from V and 2 from J; bases not matched to a gene: 10.

J is TRBJ2-7 and V is TRBV11-2, with 8 bases fitting TRBD2. CDR1 SGHAT and CDR2 FQNNGV come from the germline V gene. The CDR3 extends over 18 amino acids. V was pared by 1 base and J by 6 bases, with 17 bases of the junction left unmatched. The CDR3, as DNA: TGTGCCAGCAGCTTAGTATTCGGGGGGGCAAATTCTGGGGTCGAGCAGTACTTC. Residues: CASSLVFGGANSGVEQYF. Combining the CDR3 with reference TRBV11-2 and TRBJ2-7 gives the whole variable domain EAGVAQSPRYKIIEKRQSVAFWCNPISGHATLYWYQQILGQGPKLLIQFQNNGVVDDSQLPKDRFSAERLKGVDSTLKIQPAKLEDSAVYLCASSLVFGGANSGVEQYFGPGTRLTVT.

This clonotype has more than one count but fewer than ten. The chain couples TRBV20-1 to TRBJ2-7; no firm D call. V was shortened by 0 bases and J by 0 bases, with 15 bases between the two germline ends. The germline V gene has CDR1 DFQATT and CDR2 SNEGSKA (reference sequence). There are 16 residues in the CDR3. CDR3 protein: CSARDQWSGSSYEQYF. As DNA, the CDR3 is TGCAGTGCTAGAGATCAGTGGTCAGGTTCCTCCTACGAGCAGTACTTC.

This clonotype was counted a few times. The V gene is TRBV5-6, the J gene TRBJ2-5; no firm D call. V lost 0 bases, J lost 2 bases, and 11 bases lay in between. CDR1 SGHDT and CDR2 YYEEEE come from the germline V gene. The CDR3 consists of 15 residues. CDR3 bases: TGTGCCAGCAGCTTGGTACGCCAGACTCAAGAGACCCAGTACTTC. It codes for CASSLVRQTQETQYF.

V is TRBV28 and J is TRBJ2-5; no definite D call. Germline V gene lookup returns CDR1 MDHEN and CDR2 SYDVKM. V was pared by 7 bases and J by 4 bases, with 22 bases between. The CDR3 is 16 residues long. CDR3 sequence: CASTLRVGQKRETQYF. CDR3 sequence (DNA): TGTGCCAGCACCCTCCGCGTGGGCCAGAAACGAGAGACCCAGTACTTC. Full variable domain (remainder filled in from reference TRBV28 and TRBJ2-5): DVKVTQSSRYLVKRTGEKVFLECVQDMDHENMFWYRQDPGLGLRLIYFSYDVKMKEKGDIPEGYSVSREKKERFSLILESASTNQTSMYLCASTLRVGQKRETQYFGPGTRLLVL.

The chain recombines TRBV10-3 with TRBJ2-1; TRBD2 aligns across 11 bases. The germline V gene encodes CDR1 ENHRY and CDR2 SYGVKD. The J segment lost 3 bases and the V segment lost 0 bases, leaving 7 bases of the junction unmatched. This CDR3 has 18 amino acids. As DNA, the CDR3 is TGTGCCATCAGTGAGTCGGGGGGACTAGCGGAACGCTACAATGAGCAGTTCTTC. Its protein product is CAISESGGLAERYNEQFF.

The CDR3: CSARDSYEQYF. CDR3 coding DNA: TGCAGTGCTAGAGACTCCTACGAGCAGTACTTC. This chain joins TRBV20-1 and TRBJ2-7; D unclear. Trimming removed 0 bases from V and 0 bases from J, with 0 bases in between. In germline, CDR1 is DFQATT, CDR2 SNEGSKA (reference sequence). The CDR3 runs to 11 residues.

As for this clonotype: The conserved phenylalanine or tryptophan is not found at the CDR3 terminus, so this likely reflects a read error. The rearrangement joins TRBV6-1 to TRBJ2-6; D is possibly TRBD1 or TRBD2 (5 bases each). V was cut by 6 bases and J by 0 bases, with 9 bases left in between. The germline V gene has CDR1 MNHNS and CDR2 SASEGT. There are 15 residues in the CDR3. CDR3 amino acids: CASRDGGSGANVLTL. The CDR3 coding sequence is TGTGCCAGCAGGGATGGGGGCTCTGGGGCCAACGTCCTGACTTTA.

This clonotype was counted between two and nine times. The CDR3 DNA reads as TGCAGTGCTAGTCGCTCATTTCAGGGGAATAATTCACCCCTCCACTTT. Amino acid sequence: CSASRSFQGNNSPLHF. The rearrangement links TRBV20-1 to TRBJ1-6; D possibly corresponds to TRBD1 (6 bases). This CDR3 comprises 16 residues. The germline CDR1 and CDR2 sequences are DFQATT and SNEGSKA (reference sequence). V dropped 3 bases and J dropped 5 bases, with 17 bases sitting between them.

This clonotype was observed a few times. In DNA, the CDR3 is TGTGCCAGCAGCTTAGCGCCGGGACAGGGACCCTACGAGCAGTACTTC. The encoded protein is CASSLAPGQGPYEQYF. The chain couples TRBV7-6 to TRBJ2-7; 9 bases are a match to TRBD1. The CDR3 runs to 16 residues. With 0 bases clipped from V and 2 bases from J, the junction kept 5 bases outside the gene matches. Germline V gene sequence: CDR1 SGHVS, CDR2 FNYEAQ.

The chain carries TRBV7-2 and TRBJ2-7, with a possible D match to TRBD2 (6 bases). This CDR3 contains 13 residues. Germline CDR1 and CDR2: SGHTA and FQGNSA. V lost 3 bases and J 7 bases, leaving 13 bases between the germline ends. The CDR3 region has the DNA TGTGCCAGCAGCTTTGGGACTGGAGGGGAGCAGTACTTC. It codes for CASSFGTGGEQYF.

V and J are TRBV27 and TRBJ2-7, with D possibly matching TRBD2 (5 bases). The CDR3 is made up of 15 amino acids. V was pared by 1 base and J by 7 bases, with 17 bases between. Germline V gives CDR1 MNHEY, CDR2 SMNVEV (reference sequence). Here the CDR3 reads CASSLYGLAGDEQYF. The CDR3 DNA reads TGTGCCAGCAGTTTATATGGGCTAGCTGGGGATGAGCAGTACTTC.

V gene TRBV10-3 combines with J gene TRBJ2-7; 9 nucleotides align to TRBD2. The CDR3 extends over 14 amino acids. Per germline, CDR1 ENHRY and CDR2 SYGVKD. J lost 6 bases, V lost 6 bases, and 9 bases had no gene match. CDR3 residues: CAISGSGRVGEQYF. The CDR3 DNA sequence: TGTGCCATCAGCGGTAGCGGGAGAGTGGGCGAGCAGTACTTC.

A remark on this clonotype: A read error may explain this, as a much larger clone is one base away. A read error is likely, as this CDR3 ends without the conserved phenylalanine or tryptophan. CDR3 residues: CASSRHNDIQYL. CDR3 nucleotides: TGTGCCAGCAGTCGACATAACGATATTCAGTACTTA. This chain joins TRBV7-2 and TRBJ2-4; D is ambiguous. V was shortened by 6 bases and J by 10 bases, with 13 bases between the two germline ends. Germline V gene sequence: CDR1 SGHTA, CDR2 FQGNSA. The CDR3 runs 12 residues.

In its sample, this clonotype was seen many times. The chain employs TRBV12-3 or TRBV12-4 and TRBJ1-3, with D unclear. The length of the CDR3 is 14 residues. The germline V and J ends were trimmed by 10 bases and 3 bases, with 16 bases remaining between them. The CDR3 DNA follows: TGTGCCACCGGTTCTTACAGCAGTGGAAACACCATATATTTT. As protein: CATGSYSSGNTIYF.

The J gene is TRBJ2-7, the V gene TRBV7-6, with D hard to call. Trimming took 3 bases from V and 2 from J, leaving 5 bases between them. This CDR3 comprises 12 residues. The V gene's germline CDR1 is SGHVS and CDR2 FNYEAQ. The CDR3 is CASSFAPYEQYF. DNA of the CDR3: TGTGCCAGCAGCTTCGCGCCCTACGAGCAGTACTTC.

This clonotype was counted at least ten times. The chain recombines TRBV7-2 with TRBJ2-7; tentatively, D is TRBD2 (7 bases). Germline V gene data show CDR1 as SGHTA and CDR2 as FQGNSA. CDR3 length: 17 amino acids. Trimming took off 5 bases at V and 0 bases at J, with 20 bases between the two ends. In DNA, the CDR3 is TGTGCCAGCAGCCACAGACGGGGGGCGCGTATCTCCTACGAGCAGTACTTC. Translation: CASSHRRGARISYEQYF.